This T cell receptor (beta chain) was sequenced for a study of T cells in Graves' hyperthyroidism and ophthalmopathy. On the study more broadly: Before any treatment, at initial diagnosis, peripheral blood was collected.

In this sample, this clonotype turned up many times. The target antigen is unknown. The V end lost 1 base, the J end lost 3 bases, and 9 bases lay between the germline ends. Germline loops: CDR1 SGHTA, CDR2 FQGNSA. CDR3 size: 14 residues. Study-level points and caveats: The blood repertoire included most of the expanded thyroid clonotypes above 0.001.

Amplification of TCR beta CDR3 regions was performed using RNA transcripts as template. Initially, a first-round RT-PCR of the TCR CDR3 employed the HTBI primer set. Each CDR3 protein gets one entry after TCRdb re-called the multiplex PCR reads with MiXCR. In the table there are under 300,000 distinct CDR3 sequences, about 14% of which are singletons. Exclusions: uncontrolled infection, other autoimmune disease, pregnancy, lactation. In making diagnoses, clinical symptoms, serum thyroxine and TRAb, thyroid ultrasound and orbital computed tomography were all used. This sequence joins TRBV7-2 and TRBJ1-2; a weak D match, TRBD1 (6 bases). This TCR was sampled from a woman aged 25 to 45 with Graves' hyperthyroidism that later progressed to Graves' ophthalmopathy. Material for sequencing was blood. The DNA of the CDR3 is TGTGCCAGCAGCTTAGGGACAGTCTACTATGGCTACACCTTC. This translates into CASSLGTVYYGYTF. Full variable domain (missing parts from reference TRBV7-2 and TRBJ1-2): GAGVSQSPSNKVTEKGKDVELRCDPISGHTALYWYRQSLGQGLEFLIYFQGNSAPDKSGLPSDRFSAERTGGSVSTLTIQRTQQEDSAVYLCASSLGTVYYGYTFGSGTRLTVV.